The clone carrying this TCR beta chain was counted between two and nine times. The antigen remains undetermined. Amplifying TCR beta CDR3 involved multiplex PCR carried out with 32 V and 13 J primers. TCRdb fed the multiplex PCR reads into MiXCR, producing one record per CDR3 protein. This sample has 2,000 to 3,000 distinct CDR3 sequences, with roughly 18% found just once. This CDR3 has 15 amino acids. Germline loops: CDR1 LGHNA, CDR2 YNFKEQ. Trimming stripped 2 bases from V and 2 bases from J, with 13 bases between. Per sample, 600 ng of bulk tumor genomic DNA was the template used. Widely spaced biopsies, several per primary tumor, were obtained at surgery. Samples came from untreated patients having curative surgery for newly diagnosed non-small cell lung cancer. The data originate from a study of immune heterogeneity within non-small cell lung tumors. Study-wide results and limits: Identical dominant CDR3 beta clonotypes were found repeatedly across the tumor sites of a single patient, and these appeared alongside high-frequency clones that were unique to particular tumor locations.

The sample was lung tumor tissue. The TCR was taken from a woman aged 50 to 60 with non-small cell lung cancer. The chain carries TRBV4-2 and TRBJ2-7, with a tentative D call TRBD2 (6 bases). In nucleotides, the CDR3 is TGTGCCAGCAGCCAACTTAGCGGATTGGCCTACGAGCAGTACTTC. Translation: CASSQLSGLAYEQYF.